The next 21 T cell receptor beta chains were all read from a single sample in a study of T cell responses to AZD1222 COVID-19 vaccine. The protocol was immunoSEQ multiplex PCR, while the TCRdb copy is restricted to in-frame clones and leaves out a portion. The sample contains 92,000 or so clones, about 88% of which appear only once. The sample in question was peripheral blood, obtained on day 0 of AZD1222 vaccination. Receptors originate from an adult in good health.

The chain joins TRBV9 to TRBJ2-1, with D possibly matching TRBD1 (6 bases). The CDR3 totals 15 residues. V dropped 3 bases and J dropped 0 bases, with 10 bases sitting between them. The germline CDR1 and CDR2 sequences are SGDLS and YYNGEE. CDR3 sequence: CASSEGQSSYNEQFF. The DNA for the CDR3 is TGTGCCAGCAGCGAAGGACAGAGCTCCTACAATGAGCAGTTCTTC. Based on the CDR3 plus reference TRBV9 and TRBJ2-1, the full variable domain is DSGVTQTPKHLITATGQRVTLRCSPRSGDLSVYWYQQSLDQGLQFLIQYYNGEERAKGNILERFSAQQFPDLHSELNLSSLELGDSALYFCASSEGQSSYNEQFFGPGTRLTVL.

The chain employs TRBV27 and TRBJ1-6; tentatively, D is TRBD1 (5 bases). The germline gives CDR1 MNHEY, CDR2 SMNVEV (reference sequence). Trimming took 6 bases from V and 7 from J, leaving 16 bases between them. This CDR3 is built from 15 residues. In DNA, the CDR3 is TGTGCCAGCAGACCCAACGACAGCTACAATTCACCCCTCCACTTT. Protein sequence: CASRPNDSYNSPLHF.

CDR3 in amino acids: CASSQDPINRDNKDEKLFF. Written as DNA, the CDR3 is TGCGCCAGCAGCCAGGACCCCATCAACCGGGACAATAAGGATGAAAAACTGTTTTTT. This chain joins TRBV4-1 and TRBJ1-4; tentative D call: TRBD1 (6 bases). This CDR3 is 19 amino acids long. CDR1 and CDR2 (germline): MGHRA, YSYEKL. The germline V and J ends were trimmed by 3 bases and 6 bases, with 26 bases remaining between them.

This CDR3 is CAWRPGVYSNQPQHF. The DNA of the CDR3 is TGTGCCTGGAGACCAGGGGTCTACAGCAATCAGCCCCAGCATTTT. The V and J genes are TRBV30 and TRBJ1-5; a weak D match, TRBD1 (6 bases). This CDR3 region has 15 residues. Deletions cut 3 bases from V and 1 base from J, with 13 bases between. CDR1 and CDR2 from the germline V gene are GTSNPN and SVGIG (reference sequence). The full variable domain, in which reference TRBV30 and TRBJ1-5 provide the parts outside the CDR3, is SQTIHQWPATLVQPVGSPLSLECTVEGTSNPNLYWYRQAAGRGLQLLFYSVGIGQISSEVPQNLSASRPQDRQFILSSKKLLLSDSGFYLCAWRPGVYSNQPQHFGDGTRLSIL.

Remarks on this clone: An end of the junction differs from the germline gene, which may be a read error. CDR3 nucleotides: TGTGCCAGCAGGGAAGGGGCCCAAGAGACCCAGTACTTC. Translated, it gives CASREGAQETQYF. This chain links TRBV6-1 with TRBJ2-5; perhaps TRBD1 as D (5 bases). CDR1 MNHNS and CDR2 SASEGT come from the germline V gene. The CDR3 runs 13 residues.

This clone was picked up a small number of times. The rearrangement joins TRBV24-1 to TRBJ2-7; D uncertain. The CDR3 length is 10 residues. Germline CDR1 KGHDR, CDR2 SFDVKD. The V and J ends lost 2 bases and 6 bases respectively, with 1 base between them. CDR3 in amino acids: CATSDCEQYF. The CDR3 nucleotides read TGTGCCACCAGTGATTGCGAGCAGTACTTC.

This clone has more than one count but fewer than ten. The CDR3 spells CASSPPTGDYGYTF. CDR3 DNA: TGTGCCAGCAGCCCCCCGACAGGGGACTATGGCTACACCTTC. The rearrangement joins TRBV3-1 (or the pseudogene TRBV3-2) to TRBJ1-2, with TRBD1 identical over 8 bases. Looked up from germline, CDR1 is LGHDT and CDR2 is YNNKEL (reference sequence). V dropped 4 bases and J dropped 3; count of bases not matched to a gene: 4. This CDR3 is built from 14 residues.

This clone was detected a few times. The gene calls are TRBV4-1 and TRBJ2-7; 13 positions agree with TRBD2. CDR3 length: 15 residues. V lost 3 bases to trimming and J lost 5 bases; unmatched junction nucleotides: 4. Looked up from germline, CDR1 is MGHRA and CDR2 is YSYEKL. The CDR3, as DNA: TGCGCCAGCAGCCATTCAGGGACTAGCGGGGACGAGCAGTACTTC. This encodes CASSHSGTSGDEQYF.

The chain carries TRBV30 and TRBJ1-2; 9 bases are a match to TRBD1. The V segment lost 5 bases and the J segment 7 bases; nucleotides outside the gene matches: 5. Germline CDR1 and CDR2: GTSNPN and SVGIG (reference sequence). The CDR3 runs to 12 residues. The CDR3 coding sequence is TGTGCCTGGGAACAGGGGGCTTTTGGCTACACCTTC. Translation: CAWEQGAFGYTF.

The genes are TRBV4-3 and TRBJ1-6; 9 positions match TRBD1. Germline V gives CDR1 LGHNA, CDR2 YSLEER. The CDR3 runs to 16 residues. The ends lost 3 bases at V and 9 bases at J; junction bases unmatched: 9. CDR3 coding DNA: TGCGCCAGCAGCCAGCAAACAACAGGGGGCATTTCACCCCTCCACTTT. Amino acid sequence: CASSQQTTGGISPLHF.

This clone was counted at least ten times. This rearrangement joins TRBV28 to TRBJ2-7, with 7 positions matching TRBD1. The germline gives CDR1 MDHEN, CDR2 SYDVKM. The junction had 6 bases not matched to a gene; V was cut back by 7 bases and J by 3 bases. This CDR3 region has 13 residues. The CDR3 DNA reads TGTGCCAGCATGACAGGGTTAGGCTACGAGCAGTACTTC. Encoded protein: CASMTGLGYEQYF.

This clone was observed once. The J gene is TRBJ2-1, the V gene TRBV27, with no clear D. The CDR3 has 15 residues. CDR1 MNHEY and CDR2 SMNVEV come from the germline V gene (reference sequence). Trimming cost V 4 bases and J 1 base, with 11 bases left between them. CDR3 bases: TGTGCCAGCAGTTCACTTTCCCCTTCCTACAATGAGCAGTTCTTC. Protein product: CASSSLSPSYNEQFF.

The chain joins TRBV29-1 to TRBJ2-1, with 9 bases fitting TRBD2. The CDR3 length is 17 residues. Germline V CDR1 and CDR2: SQVTM, ANQGSEA. J was trimmed by 1 base and V by 4 bases; bases with no gene match: 11. CDR3 DNA sequence: TGCAGCGTTGGTACGGCGGGGGGGACCGGATCCTACAATGAGCAGTTCTTC. Its protein is CSVGTAGGTGSYNEQFF.

In its sample, this clone was seen a few times. The chain carries TRBV7-6 and TRBJ1-3; tentatively, D is TRBD1 (5 bases). Germline assignment: CDR1 SGHVS and CDR2 FNYEAQ. Trimming removed 3 bases at V and 0 bases at J, with 6 bases between. There are 14 residues in the CDR3. CDR3 DNA sequence: TGTGCCAGCAGCTTCGGGACCTCTGGAAACACCATATATTTT. Its translation is CASSFGTSGNTIYF.

Only one count was recorded for this clone. Other DNA sequences in the sample encode the same CDR3. V usage is TRBV6-1 and J usage is TRBJ2-7; D assignment may be TRBD1 or TRBD2 (5 bases each). Looked up from germline, CDR1 is MNHNS and CDR2 is SASEGT. The V end was cut by 3 bases, the J end by 3 bases, with 9 bases between. This CDR3 spans 13 amino acids. CDR3 in amino acids: CASSEGPSYEQYF. The CDR3 DNA follows: TGTGCCAGCAGTGAGGGACCTAGCTACGAGCAGTACTTC.

The rearrangement joins TRBV7-3 to TRBJ2-2, with a possible D match to TRBD1 (6 bases). Germline values: CDR1 SGHTA, CDR2 FQGTGA. The CDR3 runs 13 residues. The V end was cut by 4 bases, the J end by 7 bases, with 10 bases between. CDR3 amino acids: CASSSLGGGELFF. CDR3 DNA sequence: TGTGCCAGCAGCTCCCTAGGGGGCGGGGAGCTGTTTTTT.

The J gene is TRBJ2-2, the V gene TRBV28; maybe TRBD1 (6 bases). The germline V and J ends were trimmed by 2 bases and 1 base, with 8 bases remaining between them. The germline V gene encodes CDR1 MDHEN and CDR2 SYDVKM. This CDR3 spans 15 amino acids. This chain's CDR3 is CASSLPGVNTGELFF. The DNA of the CDR3 is TGTGCCAGCAGTTTACCAGGGGTGAACACCGGGGAGCTGTTTTTT.

This chain uses TRBV30 with TRBJ2-7, with TRBD2 matching over 7 bases. The trim removed 4 bases at V and 3 bases at J, leaving 3 bases unmatched. The CDR3 is 12 amino acids. The germline CDR1 and CDR2 sequences are GTSNPN and SVGIG (reference sequence). The CDR3 DNA follows: TGTGCCTGGAATTGGGGGGGCTACGAGCAGTACTTC. Translated, it gives CAWNWGGYEQYF.

The chain employs TRBV18 and TRBJ2-1; D may be TRBD2 (5 bases). Trimming left V 0 bases short and J 9 bases short, with 12 bases between. CDR3 length equals 14 residues. Germline V gives CDR1 KGHSH, CDR2 LQKENI. The CDR3 DNA sequence: TGTGCCAGCTCACCACCGAGCCGGGGAAGTGAGCAGTTCTTC. Protein sequence: CASSPPSRGSEQFF.

The chain is built from TRBV5-1 and TRBJ1-3; the D gene is possibly TRBD1 (6 bases). The V and J ends lost 0 bases and 2 bases respectively, with 6 bases between them. CDR3 length: 14 residues. The germline gives CDR1 SGHRS, CDR2 YFSETQ. CDR3 coding DNA: TGCGCCAGCAGCTTGGGGACAGCTGGAAACACCATATATTTT. It translates to CASSLGTAGNTIYF.

V gene TRBV30 combines with J gene TRBJ2-5; D is unresolved. The germline V and J ends were trimmed by 1 base and 4 bases, with 4 bases remaining between them. The CDR3 is 11 amino acids. Germline V gene lookup returns CDR1 GTSNPN and CDR2 SVGIG (reference sequence). The CDR3 here is CAWSAGETQYF. The CDR3 DNA sequence: TGTGCCTGGAGTGCGGGAGAGACCCAGTACTTC.